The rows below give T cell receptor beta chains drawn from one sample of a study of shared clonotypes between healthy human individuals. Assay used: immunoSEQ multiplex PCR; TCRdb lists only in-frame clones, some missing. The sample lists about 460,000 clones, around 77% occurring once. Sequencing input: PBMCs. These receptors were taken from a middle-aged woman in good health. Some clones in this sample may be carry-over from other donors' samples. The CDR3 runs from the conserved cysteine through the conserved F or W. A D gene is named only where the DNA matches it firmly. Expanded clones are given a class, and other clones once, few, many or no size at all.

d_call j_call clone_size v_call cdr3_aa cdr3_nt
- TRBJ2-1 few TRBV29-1 CSGLTSPAYNEQFF TGCAGCGGCCTCACTAGCCCCGCATACAATGAGCAGTTCTTC
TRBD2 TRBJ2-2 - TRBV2 CASRKAGLTNTGELFF TGTGCCAGCAGAAAAGCGGGACTTACGAACACCGGGGAGCTGTTTTTT
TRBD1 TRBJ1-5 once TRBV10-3 CATTDRSNQPQHF TGTGCCACGACGGACAGGAGCAATCAGCCCCAGCATTTT
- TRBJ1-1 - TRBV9 CASSVVAGSEAFF TGTGCCAGCAGCGTAGTCGCAGGGTCGGAGGCTTTCTTT
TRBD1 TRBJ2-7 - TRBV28 CASLGQGKPYEQYF TGTGCCAGCTTGGGACAGGGGAAGCCCTACGAGCAGTACTTC
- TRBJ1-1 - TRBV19 CASSTRLTEAFF TGTGCCAGTAGTACAAGGCTAACTGAAGCTTTCTTT
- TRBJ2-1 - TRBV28 CASSFLSGLGNEQFF TGTGCCAGCAGTTTTCTAAGCGGACTGGGCAATGAGCAGTTCTTC
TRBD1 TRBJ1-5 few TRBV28 CASSPTGDSNQPQHF TGTGCCAGCAGCCCAACAGGGGATAGCAATCAGCCCCAGCATTTT
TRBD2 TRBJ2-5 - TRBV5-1 CASSSRSGRETQYF TGCGCCAGCAGCTCGAGAAGCGGGAGAGAGACCCAGTACTTC
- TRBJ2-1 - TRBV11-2 CASSRQRDIYNEQFF TGTGCCAGCAGCCGACAACGGGACATTTACAATGAGCAGTTCTTC
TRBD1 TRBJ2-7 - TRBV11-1 CASSHGQGTRYEQYF TGTGCCAGCAGCCACGGACAGGGGACTCGGTACGAGCAGTACTTC
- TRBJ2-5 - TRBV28 CASSQGYQETQYF TGTGCCAGCAGCCAGGGTTACCAAGAGACCCAGTACTTC
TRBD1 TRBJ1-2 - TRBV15 CATSRSSGTGVGYTF TGTGCCACCAGCAGATCTTCCGGGACAGGGGTTGGCTACACCTTC
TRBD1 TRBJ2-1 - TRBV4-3 CASSHQIVWDRGRKGYNEQFF TGCGCCAGCAGCCACCAAATAGTCTGGGACAGGGGGCGGAAGGGCTACAATGAGCAGTTCTTC
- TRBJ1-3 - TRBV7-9 CASSRDQGFGNTIYF TGTGCCAGCAGCCGCGACCAGGGATTCGGAAACACCATATATTTT
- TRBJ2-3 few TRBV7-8 CASTSTDTQYF TGTGCCAGCACGTCCACAGATACGCAGTATTTT
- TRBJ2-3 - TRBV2 CASRRGLLTDTQYF TGTGCCAGCAGGAGGGGACTCCTCACAGATACGCAGTATTTT
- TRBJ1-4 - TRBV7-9 CASSPTREKLFF TGTGCCAGCAGCCCGACCCGGGAAAAACTGTTTTTT
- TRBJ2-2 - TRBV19 CASTLGPGELFF TGTGCCAGTACCCTAGGGCCCGGGGAGCTGTTTTTT
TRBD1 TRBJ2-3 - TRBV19 CATLTGGTDTQYF TGTGCCACCTTGACAGGGGGCACAGATACGCAGTATTTT
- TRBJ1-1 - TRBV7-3 CASSEGNTEAFF TGTGCCAGCAGCGAGGGGAACACTGAAGCTTTCTTT
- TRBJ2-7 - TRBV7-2 CASSFRTKYEQYF TGTGCCAGCAGCTTTCGGACGAAATACGAGCAGTACTTC
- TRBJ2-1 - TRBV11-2 CASSLGPGTNNEQFF TGTGCCAGCAGCTTAGGACCGGGAACTAACAATGAGCAGTTCTTC
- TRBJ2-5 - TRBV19 CASSPTGMGETQYF TGTGCCAGTAGTCCGACAGGAATGGGAGAGACCCAGTACTTC
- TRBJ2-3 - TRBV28 CASSFQSTDTQYF TGTGCCAGCAGTTTCCAGAGCACAGATACGCAGTATTTT
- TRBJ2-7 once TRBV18 CASSPRATGDEQYF TGTGCCAGCTCACCAAGGGCCACGGGGGACGAGCAGTACTTC
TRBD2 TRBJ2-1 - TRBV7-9 CASSLVGLGEFF TGTGCCAGCAGCTTAGTGGGACTAGGCGAGTTCTTC
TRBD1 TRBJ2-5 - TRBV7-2 CASSPGTGKETQYF TGTGCCAGCAGCCCCGGGACAGGGAAAGAGACCCAGTACTTC
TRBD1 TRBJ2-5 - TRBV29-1 CSVDAIASGGGETQYF TGCAGCGTTGATGCCATCGCCTCAGGGGGCGGAGAGACCCAGTACTTC
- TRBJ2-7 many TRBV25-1 CASSEGRPPYEQYF TGTGCCAGCAGTGAAGGCAGGCCCCCCTACGAGCAGTACTTC
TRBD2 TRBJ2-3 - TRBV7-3 CASSTGASGSPDTQYF TGTGCCAGCAGCACAGGGGCTAGCGGGAGCCCAGATACGCAGTATTTT
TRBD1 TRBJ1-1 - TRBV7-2 CASSRQGGHYATEAFF TGTGCCAGCAGTCGTCAGGGGGGCCATTACGCCACTGAAGCTTTCTTT
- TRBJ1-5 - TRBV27 CASSPGYGNQPQHF TGTGCCAGCAGTCCAGGGTACGGCAATCAGCCCCAGCATTTT
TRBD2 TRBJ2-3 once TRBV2 CASSAREGGTDTQYF TGTGCCAGCAGTGCCCGGGAGGGGGGGACAGATACGCAGTATTTT
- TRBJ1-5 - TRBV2 CASSSRGARGNQPQHF TGTGCCAGCAGTTCGCGAGGTGCTAGGGGCAATCAGCCCCAGCATTTT
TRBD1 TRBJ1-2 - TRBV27 CASSSRDRGYGYTF TGTGCCAGCAGTTCCCGGGACAGGGGATATGGCTACACCTTC
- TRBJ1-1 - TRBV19 CASRGQSNTEAFF TGTGCCAGTAGGGGTCAGAGTAACACTGAAGCTTTCTTT
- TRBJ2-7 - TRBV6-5 CASSYSRDTKNEQYF TGTGCCAGCAGTTACTCGAGGGACACAAAAAACGAGCAGTACTTC
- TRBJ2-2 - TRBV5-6 CASSLEGTPNTGELFF TGTGCCAGCAGCTTGGAGGGGACACCTAACACCGGGGAGCTGTTTTTT
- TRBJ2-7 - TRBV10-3 CAISGASVTVSNSYEQYF TGTGCCATCAGTGGGGCATCAGTGACGGTCAGCAACTCCTACGAGCAGTACTTC
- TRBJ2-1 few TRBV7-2 CASRLDNEQFF TGTGCCAGCAGGTTAGACAATGAGCAGTTCTTC
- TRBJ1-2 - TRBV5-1 CASSPAGDYGYTF TGCGCCAGCAGTCCCGCAGGGGACTATGGCTACACCTTC
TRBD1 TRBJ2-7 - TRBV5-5 CASSLVWTGLSYEQYF TGTGCCAGCAGCTTGGTCTGGACAGGGCTCTCCTACGAGCAGTACTTC
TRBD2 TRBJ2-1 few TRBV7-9 CASSLLAGGHQFF TGTGCCAGCAGCTTGCTGGCGGGAGGGCATCAGTTCTTC
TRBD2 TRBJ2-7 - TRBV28 CASSPSGTSGREQYF TGTGCCAGCAGTCCATCCGGGACTAGCGGGAGGGAGCAGTACTTC
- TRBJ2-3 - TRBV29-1 CSVDRGTDTQYF TGCAGCGTTGATCGCGGGACAGATACGCAGTATTTT
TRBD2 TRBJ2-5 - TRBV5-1 CASSLGQYLAEGRETQYF TGCGCCAGCAGCTTGGGGCAGTACCTAGCGGAGGGAAGAGAGACCCAGTACTTC
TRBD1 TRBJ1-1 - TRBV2 CAGNRDRVGGNTEAFF TGTGCCGGCAACCGGGACAGGGTAGGGGGAAACACTGAAGCTTTCTTT
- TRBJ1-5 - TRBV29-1 CSVGGGRNQPQHF TGCAGCGTTGGCGGGGGCCGCAATCAGCCCCAGCATTTT
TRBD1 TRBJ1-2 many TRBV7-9 CASSYLGQENNYGYTF TGTGCCAGCAGCTACTTGGGACAGGAAAATAACTATGGCTACACCTTC